Presented here are 18 T cell receptor beta chains from one specimen sequenced in a study of human T cells and chemical hapten exposure. As for time point: pre-sensitization, week 0. Regarding treatment: therapeutic diphenylcyclopropenone sensitization with weekly scalp DPC. TCRdb independently ran MiXCR on the RACE reads; one entry per CDR3 protein. Among about 60,000 distinct CDR3 sequences, around 10% were seen once, and the ten largest hold 4%. Sequences were derived from whole blood, sampled in connection with sensitization to the hapten diphenylcyclopropenone (DPC). These receptors came from a middle-aged woman with alopecia areata. Some clones in this sample may be carry-over from other donors' samples.

This clonotype was found a few times. This chain uses TRBV14 with TRBJ2-7, with 13 nucleotides matching TRBD2. The ends lost 3 bases at V and 3 bases at J; junction bases unmatched: 2. The CDR3 consists of 15 residues. Germline V gene data show CDR1 as SGHDN and CDR2 as FVKESK. CDR3 protein: CASSQGLAGLYEQYF. The CDR3 DNA is TGTGCCAGCAGCCAGGGACTAGCGGGACTCTACGAGCAGTACTTC. Complete variable domain (other parts from reference TRBV14 and TRBJ2-7): EAGVTQFPSHSVIEKGQTVTLRCDPISGHDNLYWYRRVMGKEIKFLLHFVKESKQDESGMPNNRFLAERTGGTYSTLKVQPAELEDSGVYFCASSQGLAGLYEQYFGPGTRLTVT.

This clonotype was seen ten or more times. The rearrangement joins TRBV7-2 to TRBJ1-5, with D uncertain. Germline CDR1 and CDR2: SGHTA and FQGNSA. This CDR3 comprises 13 residues. The V and J ends lost 1 base and 9 bases respectively, with 10 bases between them. CDR3 in DNA: TGTGCCAGCAGCTTAGACCCGGAGGGGCCCCAGCATTTT. Its protein is CASSLDPEGPQHF.

This clonotype occurred many times. The rearrangement links TRBV19 to TRBJ1-4, with D possibly TRBD1 on 5 matching bases. Between the trimmed V and J ends, which lost 1 base and 7 bases, there was a span of 13 bases. CDR3 length equals 15 residues. Germline V gene lookup returns CDR1 LNHDA and CDR2 SQIVND (reference sequence). CDR3 region: CASSIAGTDGEKLFF. The CDR3 DNA reads TGTGCCAGTAGTATAGCAGGGACGGACGGTGAAAAACTGTTTTTT.

This clonotype occurred a few times. The V gene is TRBV29-1, the J gene TRBJ1-2; D is uncertain. V lost 4 bases and J lost 8, with 11 bases in between. Germline V gives CDR1 SQVTM, CDR2 ANQGSEA. CDR3 length equals 11 residues. The CDR3 is CSVGDGYGYTF. The CDR3 DNA reads as TGCAGCGTTGGTGACGGATACGGCTACACCTTC. Using reference TRBV29-1 and TRBJ1-2 for the parts outside the CDR3, the full variable domain is SAVISQKPSRDICQRGTSLTIQCQVDSQVTMMFWYRQQPGQSLTLIATANQGSEATYESGFVIDKFPISRPNLTFSTLTVSNMSPEDSSIYLCSVGDGYGYTFGSGTRLTVV.

This clonotype was recorded a few times. In DNA, the CDR3 is TGTGCCAGCAGCTTAGGATCAGGGGGCCAATCACCCCTCCACTTT. The encoded protein is CASSLGSGGQSPLHF. The V gene is TRBV7-9, the J gene TRBJ1-6; 8 nucleotides align to TRBD1. The CDR3 length is 15 residues. Germline V CDR1 and CDR2: SEHNR, FQNEAQ (reference sequence). Trimming removed 1 base from V and 10 bases from J; junction bases left unmatched: 6. Combining the CDR3 with reference TRBV7-9 and TRBJ1-6 gives the whole variable domain DTGVSQNPRHKITKRGQNVTFRCDPISEHNRLYWYRQTLGQGPEFLTYFQNEAQLEKSRLLSDRFSAERPKGSFSTLEIQRTEQGDSAMYLCASSLGSGGQSPLHFGNGTRLTVT.

The chain joins TRBV20-1 to TRBJ2-3; D is perhaps TRBD2 (5 bases). Trimming shortened V by 8 bases and J by 6 bases, and 15 bases separated the two germline ends. The germline V gene has CDR1 DFQATT and CDR2 SNEGSKA (reference sequence). CDR3 length: 12 residues. CDR3 in DNA: TGCAGTCTCCAGCGGATCGTGGATACGCAGTATTTT. It codes for CSLQRIVDTQYF.

This clonotype has ten or more counts. The chain carries TRBV6-6 and TRBJ1-5; the D gene is possibly TRBD1 (5 bases). From germline, CDR1 is MNHNY and CDR2 SVGAGI (reference sequence). The CDR3 length is 13 residues. Trimming took off 5 bases at V and 4 bases at J, with 9 bases between the two ends. CDR3 amino acids: CASSGRGNQPQHF. The CDR3 coding sequence is TGTGCCAGCAGTGGACGGGGGAATCAGCCCCAGCATTTT.

This clonotype has more than one count but fewer than ten. The chain couples TRBV15 to TRBJ1-3; unclear D gene. CDR1 is LNHNV, CDR2 YYDKDF, per germline (reference sequence). The germline V and J ends were trimmed by 11 bases and 2 bases, with 10 bases remaining between them. The CDR3 sequence is 12 residues long. DNA for the CDR3: TGTGCCGCCCAAGGAGCTGGAAACACCATATATTTT. Encoded protein: CAAQGAGNTIYF.

This clonotype has a count of ten or more. The chain is built from TRBV20-1 and TRBJ1-2, with 8 positions matching TRBD1. The germline V gene has CDR1 DFQATT and CDR2 SNEGSKA (reference sequence). This CDR3 is built from 14 residues. The trim removed 3 bases at V and 4 bases at J, leaving 7 bases unmatched. CDR3 nucleotides: TGCAGTGCTAGTAATTTCGGACAGGGCTATGGCTACACCTTC. Translation: CSASNFGQGYGYTF.

This clonotype was picked up many times. The chain is built from TRBV19 and TRBJ1-1, with 7 bases lining up with TRBD1. Germline CDR1 reads LNHDA; CDR2 reads SQIVND (reference sequence). V gave up 10 bases and J gave up 1 base; unmatched junction bases: 6. The CDR3 is 13 residues long. Written as DNA, the CDR3 is TGTGCCACCCAACAGGGGAGGAACACTGAAGCTTTCTTT. This translates into CATQQGRNTEAFF.

The chain joins TRBV12-3 or TRBV12-4 to TRBJ1-5, with D unresolved. The CDR3 extends over 14 amino acids. V was clipped by 8 bases and J by 0 bases, with 11 bases between them. The CDR3 loop reads CASENGDSNQPQHF. As DNA, the CDR3 is TGTGCCAGCGAAAACGGGGATAGCAATCAGCCCCAGCATTTT.

This clonotype was detected only a few times. The V and J genes are TRBV2 and TRBJ1-4; tentatively, D is TRBD1 (6 bases). The CDR3 runs 17 residues. V was clipped by 7 bases and J by 8 bases, with 26 bases between them. The germline CDR1 and CDR2 sequences are SNHLY and FYNNEI. The CDR3 is CASTTGAEGRVREKLFF. The CDR3, as DNA: TGTGCCAGCACTACGGGGGCAGAAGGAAGAGTGAGGGAAAAACTGTTTTTT.

This clonotype was seen a handful of times. The chain carries TRBV29-1 and TRBJ1-3; 9 bases match TRBD1. The CDR3 sequence is 13 residues long. V lost 6 bases to trimming and J lost 2 bases; unmatched junction nucleotides: 2. The germline CDR1 and CDR2 sequences are SQVTM and ANQGSEA. As DNA, the CDR3 is TGCAGCGTACAGGGGGCTGCTGGAAACACCATATATTTT. It yields the protein CSVQGAAGNTIYF.

This clonotype was counted between two and nine times. The genes are TRBV30 and TRBJ2-7; D gene ambiguous. This CDR3 comprises 14 residues. The V end was cut by 6 bases, the J end by 0 bases, with 15 bases between. CDR1 and CDR2 from the germline V gene are GTSNPN and SVGIG (reference sequence). The CDR3: CACRLYSSSYEQYF. CDR3 nucleotide sequence: TGTGCCTGTCGATTGTATTCGAGCTCCTACGAGCAGTACTTC.

This clonotype appeared a few times. The chain joins TRBV7-9 to TRBJ2-6; D is uncertain. Germline CDR1 is SEHNR and CDR2 is FQNEAQ (reference sequence). The CDR3 has 15 residues. V dropped 3 bases and J dropped 4 bases, with 10 bases sitting between them. CDR3 coding DNA: TGTGCCAGCAGCTTGGCTGCGGCAGGGGCCAACGTCCTGACTTTC. Translation: CASSLAAAGANVLTF.

The chain couples TRBV29-1 to TRBJ1-1; D might be TRBD1 (6 bases). The CDR3 is 13 amino acids. The ends were cut back, 2 bases at V and 1 base at J, with 8 bases in the middle. Germline CDR1 reads SQVTM; CDR2 reads ANQGSEA. CDR3 in amino acids: CSVENRANTEAFF. CDR3 coding DNA: TGCAGCGTTGAAAACAGGGCGAACACTGAAGCTTTCTTT.

This clonotype has a count of ten or more. The chain recombines TRBV18 with TRBJ2-7; no clear D. CDR1 and CDR2 from the germline V gene are KGHSH and LQKENI. This CDR3 contains 17 residues. Trimming took off 3 bases at V and 2 bases at J, with 20 bases between the two ends. CDR3 sequence reads: CASSPGLSRAGAYEQYF. In DNA form, the CDR3 reads TGTGCCAGCTCACCGGGATTATCTAGGGCAGGTGCCTACGAGCAGTACTTC.

The rearrangement joins TRBV4-2 to TRBJ1-5; D call uncertain. Trimming left V 8 bases short and J 5 bases short, with 7 bases between. The germline V gene has CDR1 LGHNA and CDR2 YNFKEQ. The CDR3 consists of 11 residues. The CDR3, as DNA: TGTGCCAGCCCAACTCATCAGCCCCAGCATTTT. Its translation is CASPTHQPQHF.